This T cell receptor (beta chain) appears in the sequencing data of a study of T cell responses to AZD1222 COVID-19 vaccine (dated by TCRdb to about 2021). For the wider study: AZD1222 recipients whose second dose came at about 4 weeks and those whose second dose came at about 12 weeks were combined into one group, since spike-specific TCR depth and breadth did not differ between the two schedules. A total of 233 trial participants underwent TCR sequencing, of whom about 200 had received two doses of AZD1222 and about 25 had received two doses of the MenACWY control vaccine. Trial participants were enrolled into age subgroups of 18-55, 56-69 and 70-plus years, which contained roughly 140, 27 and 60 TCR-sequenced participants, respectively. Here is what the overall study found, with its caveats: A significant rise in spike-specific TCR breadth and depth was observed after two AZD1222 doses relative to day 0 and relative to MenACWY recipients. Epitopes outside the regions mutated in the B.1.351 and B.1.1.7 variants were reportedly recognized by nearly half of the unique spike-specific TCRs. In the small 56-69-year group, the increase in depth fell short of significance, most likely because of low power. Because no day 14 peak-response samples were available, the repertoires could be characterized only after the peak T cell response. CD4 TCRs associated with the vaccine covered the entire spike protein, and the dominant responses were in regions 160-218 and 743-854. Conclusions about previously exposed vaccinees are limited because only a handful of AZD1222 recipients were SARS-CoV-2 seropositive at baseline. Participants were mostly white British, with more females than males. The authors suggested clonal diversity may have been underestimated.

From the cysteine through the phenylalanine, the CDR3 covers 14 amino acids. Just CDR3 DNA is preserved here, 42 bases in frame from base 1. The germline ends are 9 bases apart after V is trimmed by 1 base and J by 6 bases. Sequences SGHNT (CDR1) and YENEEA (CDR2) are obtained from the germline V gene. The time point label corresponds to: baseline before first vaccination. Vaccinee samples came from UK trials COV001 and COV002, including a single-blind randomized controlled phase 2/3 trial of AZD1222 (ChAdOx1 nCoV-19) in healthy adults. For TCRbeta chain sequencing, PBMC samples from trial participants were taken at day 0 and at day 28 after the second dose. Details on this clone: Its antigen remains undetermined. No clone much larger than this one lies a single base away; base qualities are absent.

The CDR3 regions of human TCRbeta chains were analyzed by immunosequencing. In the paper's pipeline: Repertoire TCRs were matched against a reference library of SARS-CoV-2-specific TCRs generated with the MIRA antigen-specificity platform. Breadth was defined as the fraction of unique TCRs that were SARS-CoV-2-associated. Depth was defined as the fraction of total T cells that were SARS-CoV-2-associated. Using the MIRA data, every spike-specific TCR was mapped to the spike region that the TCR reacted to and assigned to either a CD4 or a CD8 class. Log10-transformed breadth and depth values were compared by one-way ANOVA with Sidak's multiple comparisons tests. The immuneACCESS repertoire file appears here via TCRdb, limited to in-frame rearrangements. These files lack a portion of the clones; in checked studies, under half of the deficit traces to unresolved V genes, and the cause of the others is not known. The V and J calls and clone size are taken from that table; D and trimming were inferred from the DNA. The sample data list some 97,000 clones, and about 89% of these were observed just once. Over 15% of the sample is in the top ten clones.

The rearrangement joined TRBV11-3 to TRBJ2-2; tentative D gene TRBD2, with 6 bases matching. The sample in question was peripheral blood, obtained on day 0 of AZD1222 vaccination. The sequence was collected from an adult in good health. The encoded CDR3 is CASSLAGEAGELFF. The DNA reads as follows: TGTGCCAGCAGCTTAGCGGGAGAAGCCGGGGAGCTGTTTTTT.